This is a list of T cell receptor beta chains from one sample in a study of STAT5B mutations in CD4+ large granular lymphocyte leukemia. Data came from immunoSEQ multiplex PCR; TCRdb stores just in-frame clones and leaves some out. The sample has approximately 41,000 clones, 65% to 90% seen once. Sequenced input: CD4+ T cells from blood buffy coats. The receptors come from a human donor in good health. The CDR3 runs from the conserved cysteine through the conserved F or W. Each record gives: V gene, J gene, D gene, clone size, CDR3 DNA, CDR3 protein. D genes are given only for firm matches. Size values are once, few and many counts, or a class for expanded clones, and some rows have none.

v_gene: TRBV2; j_gene: TRBJ1-1; d_gene: NA; abundance: NA; CDR3nt: TGTGCCAGCGTCTGGAACACTGAAGCTTTCTTT; CDR3aa: CASVWNTEAFF
v_gene: TRBV19; j_gene: TRBJ2-7; d_gene: NA; abundance: few; CDR3nt: TGTGCCAGTAGTTTGCTGCCCACCTCCTACGAGCAGTACTTC; CDR3aa: CASSLLPTSYEQYF
v_gene: TRBV6-1; j_gene: TRBJ2-2; d_gene: TRBD1; abundance: NA; CDR3nt: TGTGCCAGCCGGGACAGGGGGTTCACCGGGGAGCTGTTTTTT; CDR3aa: CASRDRGFTGELFF
v_gene: TRBV27; j_gene: TRBJ2-3; d_gene: NA; abundance: NA; CDR3nt: TGTGCCAGCAGTCATCCGGCCGGGATTTACACAGATACGCAGTATTTT; CDR3aa: CASSHPAGIYTDTQYF
v_gene: TRBV11-3; j_gene: TRBJ1-1; d_gene: NA; abundance: few; CDR3nt: TGTGCCAGCAGACGCGGGGCGTTTATGAACACTGAAGCTTTCTTT; CDR3aa: CASRRGAFMNTEAFF
v_gene: TRBV5-1; j_gene: TRBJ2-4; d_gene: NA; abundance: NA; CDR3nt: TGCGCCAGCAGCGGGGGGGCCTCACAGGGGATTAACATTCAGTACTTC; CDR3aa: CASSGGASQGINIQYF
v_gene: TRBV5-1; j_gene: TRBJ2-3; d_gene: TRBD2; abundance: once; CDR3nt: TGCGCCAGCAGCCCTACGACTAGCGGGGGGGTCACTAGCACAGATACGCAGTATTTT; CDR3aa: CASSPTTSGGVTSTDTQYF
v_gene: TRBV5-1; j_gene: TRBJ2-6; d_gene: NA; abundance: NA; CDR3nt: TGCGCCAGCAGCTTGCGGGTTCCGTCTGGGGCCAACGTCCTGACTTTC; CDR3aa: CASSLRVPSGANVLTF
v_gene: TRBV28; j_gene: TRBJ1-5; d_gene: NA; abundance: NA; CDR3nt: TGTGCCAGCAGTTTAGAAATTTTGGGGCGCGGGAATCAGCCCCAGCATTTT; CDR3aa: CASSLEILGRGNQPQHF
v_gene: TRBV19; j_gene: TRBJ1-1; d_gene: NA; abundance: few; CDR3nt: TGTGCCAGCACGGAGGGGGACACTGAAGCTTTCTTT; CDR3aa: CASTEGDTEAFF
v_gene: TRBV5-4; j_gene: TRBJ2-7; d_gene: TRBD2; abundance: NA; CDR3nt: TGTGCCAGCAGCTTGGGACTAGCTTTGGGCGAGCAGTACTTC; CDR3aa: CASSLGLALGEQYF
v_gene: TRBV6-5; j_gene: TRBJ1-1; d_gene: NA; abundance: NA; CDR3nt: TGTGCCAGCAGTCCACAGGGACGGACGAACACTGAAGCTTTCTTT; CDR3aa: CASSPQGRTNTEAFF
v_gene: TRBV20-1; j_gene: TRBJ2-3; d_gene: NA; abundance: NA; CDR3nt: TGCAGTGCTTGGGGGGATACGCAGTATTTT; CDR3aa: CSAWGDTQYF
v_gene: TRBV21-1; j_gene: TRBJ1-6; d_gene: NA; abundance: NA; CDR3nt: TGTGCCAGCAGCTTCCACAGGATTTACTATAATTCACCCCTCCACTTT; CDR3aa: CASSFHRIYYNSPLHF
v_gene: TRBV7-9; j_gene: TRBJ2-1; d_gene: TRBD2; abundance: NA; CDR3nt: TGTGCCAGCAGTCAAGCTAGCGGAGGACAACGCAATGAGCAGTTCTTC; CDR3aa: CASSQASGGQRNEQFF
v_gene: TRBV6-5; j_gene: TRBJ1-2; d_gene: NA; abundance: NA; CDR3nt: TGTGCCAGCAGGCGACAGCCTAACTATGGCTACACCTTC; CDR3aa: CASRRQPNYGYTF
v_gene: TRBV7-9; j_gene: TRBJ1-5; d_gene: TRBD1; abundance: few; CDR3nt: TGTGCCAGCAGCGAGCCGGGACAGTATCAGCCCCAGCATTTT; CDR3aa: CASSEPGQYQPQHF
v_gene: TRBV6-1; j_gene: TRBJ2-7; d_gene: NA; abundance: NA; CDR3nt: TGTGCCAGCAGTGAGCGACTCCTCCAAGGACAGTACTTC; CDR3aa: CASSERLLQGQYF
v_gene: TRBV11-2; j_gene: TRBJ2-5; d_gene: NA; abundance: once; CDR3nt: TGTGCCAGCAGCTCCCCTGGACAGTCAGAGACCCAGTACTTC; CDR3aa: CASSSPGQSETQYF